Below, one T cell receptor (beta chain) is given with its context. The CDR3 extends over 18 amino acids. The germline V gene has CDR1 MGHRA and CDR2 YSYEKL. Trimming pared 1 base from V and 2 bases from J, leaving 21 bases between. In the original workflow: Researchers report that nucleated cell counts were estimated from reference gene primer amplification. Using immunoSEQ multiplex PCR, the repertoire was profiled, and TCRdb retains in-frame clones only, with some absent. That table gives V, J and clone size, and the DNA gave D and trimming. This sample has 310,000 or so clones, with about nine tenths found just once. This sample is drawn from a study of blood T cell repertoires in COVID-19. About the research overall: Samples taken during acute and convalescent COVID-19 were collected in the United States, Italy and Spain. Sources were T cells, B-cell-depleted T cells, or PBMCs; the material itself was cDNA or gDNA.

Seattle patients were enrolled during active infection and followed longitudinally. The sample taken for sequencing was peripheral blood. The sequence came from a woman aged 30 to 39 with COVID-19, enrolled during active disease. The chain employs TRBV4-1 and TRBJ2-7, with D hard to call. The CDR3 spells CASSQVATLEFLTYEQYF. The CDR3 DNA reads as TGCGCCAGCAGCCAAGTCGCGACTCTAGAGTTCCTAACCTACGAGCAGTACTTC.